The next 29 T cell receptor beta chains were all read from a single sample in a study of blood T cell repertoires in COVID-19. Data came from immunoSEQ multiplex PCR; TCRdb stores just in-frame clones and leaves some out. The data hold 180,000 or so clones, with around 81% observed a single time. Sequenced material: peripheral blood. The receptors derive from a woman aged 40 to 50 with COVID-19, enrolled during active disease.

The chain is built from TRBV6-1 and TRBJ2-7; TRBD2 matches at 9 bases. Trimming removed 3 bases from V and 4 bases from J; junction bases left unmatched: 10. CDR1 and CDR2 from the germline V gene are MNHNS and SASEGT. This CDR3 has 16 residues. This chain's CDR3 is CASSDARASGVYEQYF. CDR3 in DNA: TGTGCCAGCAGTGACGCTCGGGCTAGCGGGGTATACGAGCAGTACTTC.

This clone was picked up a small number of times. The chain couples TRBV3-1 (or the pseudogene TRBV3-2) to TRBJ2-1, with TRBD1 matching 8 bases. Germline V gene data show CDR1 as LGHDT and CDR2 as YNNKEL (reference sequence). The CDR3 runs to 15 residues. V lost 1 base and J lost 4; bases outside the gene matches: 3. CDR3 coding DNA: TGTGCCAGCAGCCAAGCAGGGGGCATTTACAATGAGCAGTTCTTC. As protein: CASSQAGGIYNEQFF.

CDR3 protein: CASSRRSSGGAISGELFF. Here the CDR3 DNA reads TGTGCCAGCAGCCGGCGCTCTAGCGGGGGGGCTATATCCGGGGAGCTGTTTTTT. The rearrangement joins TRBV5-4 to TRBJ2-2; 12 nucleotides agree with TRBD2. Trimming cost V 4 bases and J 6 bases; bases outside gene matches: 13. The CDR3 spans 18 residues. The germline CDR1 and CDR2 sequences are SGHNT and YYREEE (reference sequence). Filled out from reference TRBV5-4 and TRBJ2-2, the complete variable domain reads ETGVTQSPTHLIKTRGQQVTLRCSSQSGHNTVSWYQQALGQGPQFIFQYYREEENGRGNFPPRFSGLQFPNYSSELNVNALELDDSALYLCASSRRSSGGAISGELFFGEGSRLTVL.

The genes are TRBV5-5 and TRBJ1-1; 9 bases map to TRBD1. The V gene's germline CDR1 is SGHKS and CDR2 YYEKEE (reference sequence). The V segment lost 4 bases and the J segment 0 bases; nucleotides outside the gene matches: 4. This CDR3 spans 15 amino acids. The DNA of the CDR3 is TGTGCCAGCAGCATACGACAGGGGGTGAACACTGAAGCTTTCTTT. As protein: CASSIRQGVNTEAFF.

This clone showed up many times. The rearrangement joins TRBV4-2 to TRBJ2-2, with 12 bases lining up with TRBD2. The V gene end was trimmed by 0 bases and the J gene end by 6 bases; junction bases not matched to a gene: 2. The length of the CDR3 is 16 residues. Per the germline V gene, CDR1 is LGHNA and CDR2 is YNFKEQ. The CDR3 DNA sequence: TGTGCCAGCAGCCAAGATCCTAGCGGGGGGGCCGGGGAGCTGTTTTTT. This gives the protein CASSQDPSGGAGELFF.

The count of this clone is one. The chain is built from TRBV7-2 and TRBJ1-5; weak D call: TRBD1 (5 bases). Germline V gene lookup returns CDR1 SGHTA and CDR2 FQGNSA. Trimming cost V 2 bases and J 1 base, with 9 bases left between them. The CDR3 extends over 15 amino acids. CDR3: CASSLYSGSNQPQHF. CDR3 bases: TGTGCCAGCAGCTTATATTCAGGGAGCAATCAGCCCCAGCATTTT.

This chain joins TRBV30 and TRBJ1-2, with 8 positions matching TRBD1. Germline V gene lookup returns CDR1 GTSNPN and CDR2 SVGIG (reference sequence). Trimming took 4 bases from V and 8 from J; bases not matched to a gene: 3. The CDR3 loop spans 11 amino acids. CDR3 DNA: TGTGCCTGGAAAAGACAGGGGGGCTACACCTTC. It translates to CAWKRQGGYTF. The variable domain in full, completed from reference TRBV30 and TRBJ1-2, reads SQTIHQWPATLVQPVGSPLSLECTVEGTSNPNLYWYRQAAGRGLQLLFYSVGIGQISSEVPQNLSASRPQDRQFILSSKKLLLSDSGFYLCAWKRQGGYTFGSGTRLTVV.

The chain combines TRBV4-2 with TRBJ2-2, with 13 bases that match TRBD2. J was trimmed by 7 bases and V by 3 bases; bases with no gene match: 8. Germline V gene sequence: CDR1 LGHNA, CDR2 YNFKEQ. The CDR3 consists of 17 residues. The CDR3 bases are TGTGCCAGCAGCCACGCCCGACTAGCGGGGGGCGGCGGGGAGCTGTTTTTT. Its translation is CASSHARLAGGGGELFF.

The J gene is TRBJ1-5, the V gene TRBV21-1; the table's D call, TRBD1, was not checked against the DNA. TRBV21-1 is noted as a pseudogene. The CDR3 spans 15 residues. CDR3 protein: CASSKQGIPYQPQHF. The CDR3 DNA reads TGTGCCAGCAGCAAACAGGGTATCCCCTATCAGCCCCAGCATTTT.

The CDR3 loop is CASTQGETEAFF. The CDR3 DNA follows: TGTGCCAGCACCCAGGGGGAGACTGAAGCTTTCTTT. The chain carries TRBV19 and TRBJ1-1; 7 positions match TRBD1. The length of the CDR3 is 12 residues. The germline V gene has CDR1 LNHDA and CDR2 SQIVND (reference sequence). Trimming cost V 9 bases and J 5 bases; bases outside gene matches: 6.

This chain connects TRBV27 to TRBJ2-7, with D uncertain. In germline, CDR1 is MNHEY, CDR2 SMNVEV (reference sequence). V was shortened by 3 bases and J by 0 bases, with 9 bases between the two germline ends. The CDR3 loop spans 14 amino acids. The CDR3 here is CASSFQASSYEQYF. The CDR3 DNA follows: TGTGCCAGCAGTTTCCAGGCGAGCTCCTACGAGCAGTACTTC.

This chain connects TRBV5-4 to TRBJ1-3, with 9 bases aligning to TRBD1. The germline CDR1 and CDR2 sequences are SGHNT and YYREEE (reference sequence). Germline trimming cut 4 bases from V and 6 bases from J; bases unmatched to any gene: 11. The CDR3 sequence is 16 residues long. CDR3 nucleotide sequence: TGTGCCAGCAGCATAGGACAGGGGAGTATCCCAAACACCATATATTTT. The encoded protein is CASSIGQGSIPNTIYF.

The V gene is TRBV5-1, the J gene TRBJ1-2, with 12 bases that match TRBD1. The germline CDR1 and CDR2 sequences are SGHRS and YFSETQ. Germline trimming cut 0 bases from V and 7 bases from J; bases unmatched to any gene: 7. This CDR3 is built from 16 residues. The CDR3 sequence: CASSLAGGQGAGGYTF. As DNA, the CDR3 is TGCGCCAGCAGCTTGGCCGGGGGACAGGGGGCAGGTGGCTACACCTTC.

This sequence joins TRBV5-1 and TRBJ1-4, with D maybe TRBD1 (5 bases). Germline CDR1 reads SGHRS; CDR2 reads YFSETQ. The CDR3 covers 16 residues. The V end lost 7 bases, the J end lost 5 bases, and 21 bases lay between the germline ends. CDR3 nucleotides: TGCGCCAGCTCCAAACAGGCCTCCCCTTTGAATGAAAAACTGTTTTTT. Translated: CASSKQASPLNEKLFF.

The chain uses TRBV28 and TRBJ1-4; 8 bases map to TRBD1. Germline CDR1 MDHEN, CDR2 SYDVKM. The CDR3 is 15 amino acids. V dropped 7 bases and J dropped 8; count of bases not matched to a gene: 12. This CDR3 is CASTYRGTGAEKLFF. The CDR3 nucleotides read TGTGCCAGCACCTATCGTGGGACAGGCGCCGAAAAACTGTTTTTT. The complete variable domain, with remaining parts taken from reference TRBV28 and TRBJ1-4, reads DVKVTQSSRYLVKRTGEKVFLECVQDMDHENMFWYRQDPGLGLRLIYFSYDVKMKEKGDIPEGYSVSREKKERFSLILESASTNQTSMYLCASTYRGTGAEKLFFGSGTQLSVL.

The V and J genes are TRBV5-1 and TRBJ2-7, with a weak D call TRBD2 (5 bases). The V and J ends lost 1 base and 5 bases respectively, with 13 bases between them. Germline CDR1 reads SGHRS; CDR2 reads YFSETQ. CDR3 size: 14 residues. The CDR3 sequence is CASSLTGLWDEQYF. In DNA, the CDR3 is TGCGCCAGCAGCTTGACCGGACTTTGGGACGAGCAGTACTTC.

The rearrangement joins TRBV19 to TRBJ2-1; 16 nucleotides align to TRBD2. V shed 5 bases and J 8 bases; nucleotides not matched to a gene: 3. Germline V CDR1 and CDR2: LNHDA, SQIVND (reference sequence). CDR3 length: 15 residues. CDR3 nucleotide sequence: TGTGCCAGTAGTCTCGGGACTAGCGGGAGGGATGAGCAGTTCTTC. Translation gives CASSLGTSGRDEQFF.

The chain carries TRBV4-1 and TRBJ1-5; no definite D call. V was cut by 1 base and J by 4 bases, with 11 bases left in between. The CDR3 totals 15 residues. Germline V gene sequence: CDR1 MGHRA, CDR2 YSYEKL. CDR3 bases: TGCGCCAGCAGCCAAGGGGCAGGTTTTAATCAGCCCCAGCATTTT. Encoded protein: CASSQGAGFNQPQHF.

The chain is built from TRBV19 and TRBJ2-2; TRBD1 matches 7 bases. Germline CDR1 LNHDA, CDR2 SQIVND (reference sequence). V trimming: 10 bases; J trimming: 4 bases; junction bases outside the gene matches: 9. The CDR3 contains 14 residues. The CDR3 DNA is TGTGCCACGGAACAGGGGATGGGCACCGGGGAGCTGTTTTTT. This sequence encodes CATEQGMGTGELFF.

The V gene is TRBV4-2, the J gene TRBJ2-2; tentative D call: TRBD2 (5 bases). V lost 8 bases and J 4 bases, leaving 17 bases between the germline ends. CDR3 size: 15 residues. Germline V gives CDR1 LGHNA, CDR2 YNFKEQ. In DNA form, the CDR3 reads TGTGCCAGCGGCCCTTTTAGCGCTTCCACCGGGGAGCTGTTTTTT. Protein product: CASGPFSASTGELFF.

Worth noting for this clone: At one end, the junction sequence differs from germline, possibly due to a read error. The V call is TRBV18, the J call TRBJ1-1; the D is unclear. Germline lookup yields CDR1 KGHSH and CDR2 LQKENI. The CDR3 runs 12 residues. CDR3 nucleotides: TGTGCCAGCTCAACACCGGGCAGTGAAGCTTTCTTT. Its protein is CASSTPGSEAFF. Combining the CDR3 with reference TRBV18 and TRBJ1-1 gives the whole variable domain NAGVMQNPRHLVRRRGQEARLRCSPMKGHSHVYWYRQLPEEGLKFMVYLQKENIIDESGMPKERFSAEFPKEGPSILRIQQVVRGDSAAYFCASSTPGSEAFFGQGTRLTVV.

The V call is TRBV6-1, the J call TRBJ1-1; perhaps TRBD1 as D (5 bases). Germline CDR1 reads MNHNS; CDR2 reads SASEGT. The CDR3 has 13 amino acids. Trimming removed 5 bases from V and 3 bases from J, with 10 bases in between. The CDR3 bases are TGTGCCAGCAGTCCAGGGTTCTACACTGAAGCTTTCTTT. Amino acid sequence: CASSPGFYTEAFF.

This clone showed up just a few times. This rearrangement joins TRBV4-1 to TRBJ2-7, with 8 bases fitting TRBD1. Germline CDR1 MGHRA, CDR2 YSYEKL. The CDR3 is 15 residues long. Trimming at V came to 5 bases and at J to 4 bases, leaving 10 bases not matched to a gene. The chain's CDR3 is CASSATGTGLYEQYF. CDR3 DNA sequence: TGCGCCAGCAGCGCCACCGGGACAGGTCTTTACGAGCAGTACTTC.

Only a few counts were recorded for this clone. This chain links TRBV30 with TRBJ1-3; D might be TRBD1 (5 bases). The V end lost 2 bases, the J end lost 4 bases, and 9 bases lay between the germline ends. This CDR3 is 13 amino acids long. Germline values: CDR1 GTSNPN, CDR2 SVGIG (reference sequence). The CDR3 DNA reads TGTGCCTGGAGTCGGGGGGACGGAAACACCATATATTTT. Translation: CAWSRGDGNTIYF.

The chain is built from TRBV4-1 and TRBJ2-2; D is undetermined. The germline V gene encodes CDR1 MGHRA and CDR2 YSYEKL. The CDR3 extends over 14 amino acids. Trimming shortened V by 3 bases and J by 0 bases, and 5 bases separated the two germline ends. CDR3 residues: CASSHTANTGELFF. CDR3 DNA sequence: TGCGCCAGCAGCCATACGGCGAACACCGGGGAGCTGTTTTTT.

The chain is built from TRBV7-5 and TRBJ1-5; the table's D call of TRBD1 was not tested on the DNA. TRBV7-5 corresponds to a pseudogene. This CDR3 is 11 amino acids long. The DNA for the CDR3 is TGTGTCAGAAACCCCAGTCAGCCCCAGCATTTT. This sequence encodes CVRNPSQPQHF.

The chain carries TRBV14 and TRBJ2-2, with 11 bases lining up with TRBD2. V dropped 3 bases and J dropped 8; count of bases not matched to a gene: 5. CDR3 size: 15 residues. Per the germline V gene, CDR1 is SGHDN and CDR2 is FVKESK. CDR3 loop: CASSQELAGVGELFF. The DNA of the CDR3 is TGTGCCAGCAGCCAGGAACTAGCGGGAGTTGGGGAGCTGTTTTTT.

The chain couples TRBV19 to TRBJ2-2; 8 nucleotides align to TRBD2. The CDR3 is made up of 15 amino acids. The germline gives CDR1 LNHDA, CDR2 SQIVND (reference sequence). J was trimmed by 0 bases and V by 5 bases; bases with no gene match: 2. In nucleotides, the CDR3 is TGTGCCAGTAGTCAAGCGGGAGCGAACACCGGGGAGCTGTTTTTT. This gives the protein CASSQAGANTGELFF.

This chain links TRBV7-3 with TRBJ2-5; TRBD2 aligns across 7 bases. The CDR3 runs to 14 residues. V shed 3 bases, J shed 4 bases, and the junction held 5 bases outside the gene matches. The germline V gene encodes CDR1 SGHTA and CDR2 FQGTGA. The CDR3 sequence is CASSLTGRGETQYF. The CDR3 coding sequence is TGTGCCAGCAGCTTGACTGGGAGGGGAGAGACCCAGTACTTC.